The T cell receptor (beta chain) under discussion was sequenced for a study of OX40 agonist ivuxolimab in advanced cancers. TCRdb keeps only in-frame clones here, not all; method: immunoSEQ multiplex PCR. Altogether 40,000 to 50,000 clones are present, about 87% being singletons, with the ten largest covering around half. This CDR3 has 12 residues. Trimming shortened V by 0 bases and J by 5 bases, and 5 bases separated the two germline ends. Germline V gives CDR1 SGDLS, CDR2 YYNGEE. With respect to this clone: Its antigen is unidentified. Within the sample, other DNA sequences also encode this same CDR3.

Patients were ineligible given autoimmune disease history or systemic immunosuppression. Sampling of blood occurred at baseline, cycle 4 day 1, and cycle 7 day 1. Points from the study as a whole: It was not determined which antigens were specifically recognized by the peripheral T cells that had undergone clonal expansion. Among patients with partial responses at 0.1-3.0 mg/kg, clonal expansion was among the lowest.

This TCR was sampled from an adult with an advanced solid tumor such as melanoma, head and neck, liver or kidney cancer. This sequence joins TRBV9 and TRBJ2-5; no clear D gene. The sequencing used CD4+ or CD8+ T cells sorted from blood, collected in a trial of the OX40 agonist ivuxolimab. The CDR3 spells CASSVGDETQYF. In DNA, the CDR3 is TGTGCCAGCAGCGTAGGGGATGAGACCCAGTACTTC.